This entry lists 27 T cell receptor beta chains sequenced from one sample in a study of T-cell reconstitution after alpha-beta-depleted transplantation in children (dated by TCRdb to 2016 to 2018). Library preparation was by PCR. TCRdb lists the instrument as Illumina HiSeq 2500. Molecular barcoding was employed in the preparation of TCR libraries, with unique molecular identifiers being used to normalize TCRbeta repertoire quantification. The raw public data were reprocessed by TCRdb itself: fastp quality trimming at Q25, MiXCR clonotype calling, in-frame beta chains only. A single entry per CDR3 protein holds the most common genes and DNA from its merged rows. The sample table shows 360,000 or so distinct CDR3 sequences, and roughly 20% are seen once. 3% to 4.5% of the sample goes to the ten largest clones. Sequences were derived from PBMCs from the stem cell graft donor, sampled from the stem cell graft. The receptor source for this set is a human donor who donated a stem cell graft to a child with acute myeloid leukemia.

The V and J genes are TRBV4-2 and TRBJ2-2, with 14 bases fitting TRBD2. The CDR3 contains 17 residues. The germline V gene has CDR1 LGHNA and CDR2 YNFKEQ. Trimming took 4 bases from V and 5 from J; bases not matched to a gene: 6. CDR3 nucleotides: TGTGCCAGCAGCCCCCGACTAGCGGGAGGGGGGACCGGGGAGCTGTTTTTT. As protein: CASSPRLAGGGTGELFF.

The V call is TRBV7-2, the J call TRBJ2-5; D is perhaps TRBD2 (5 bases). Per germline, CDR1 SGHTA and CDR2 FQGNSA. V gave up 6 bases and J gave up 4 bases, with 15 bases separating them. The CDR3 loop spans 14 amino acids. The CDR3 here is CASRERGRGETQYF. CDR3 nucleotides: TGTGCCAGCAGAGAAAGAGGGAGAGGAGAGACCCAGTACTTC.

This clonotype was seen at least ten times. The rearrangement links TRBV20-1 to TRBJ2-1, with 7 positions matching TRBD1. Germline V gene sequence: CDR1 DFQATT, CDR2 SNEGSKA (reference sequence). The CDR3 runs to 14 residues. The junction had 2 bases not matched to a gene; V was cut back by 1 base and J by 2 bases. For the CDR3, the DNA is TGCAGTGCTAGAGTTAGGGGGCCCTACAATGAGCAGTTCTTC. Translated, it gives CSARVRGPYNEQFF.

The chain combines TRBV28 with TRBJ2-1; 14 bases match TRBD2. J was trimmed by 4 bases and V by 5 bases; bases with no gene match: 19. This CDR3 has 21 amino acids. Germline lookup yields CDR1 MDHEN and CDR2 SYDVKM. CDR3 coding DNA: TGTGCCAGCAGTCCCCCCAGGACTAGCGGGAGGCCTGGCCCAGGGTACAATGAGCAGTTCTTC. Amino acid sequence: CASSPPRTSGRPGPGYNEQFF.

The J gene is TRBJ1-5, the V gene TRBV4-1; D is uncertain. Germline V lookup: CDR1 MGHRA, CDR2 YSYEKL. Deletions cut 1 base from V and 4 bases from J, with 5 bases between. The CDR3 has 13 amino acids. CDR3 nucleotide sequence: TGCGCCAGCAGCCAAGTTCCGAATCAGCCCCAGCATTTT. Residues: CASSQVPNQPQHF.

This chain uses TRBV4-1 with TRBJ2-5; 15 bases agree with TRBD2. Germline CDR1 MGHRA, CDR2 YSYEKL. Trimming took 0 bases from V and 5 from J; bases not matched to a gene: 1. This CDR3 has 16 amino acids. The CDR3 DNA follows: TGCGCCAGCAGCCAAGAGGGGACTAGCGGGAGGGAGACCCAGTACTTC. It is translated as CASSQEGTSGRETQYF.

In its sample, this clonotype was seen a few times. The CDR3 sequence is CASSPSFSGNFYNEQFF. CDR3 coding DNA: TGTGCCAGCAGCCCCAGCTTTAGCGGGAATTTCTACAATGAGCAGTTCTTC. The rearrangement uses TRBV11-2 and TRBJ2-1; TRBD2 agrees at 8 bases. This CDR3 region has 17 residues. Losses at the gene ends were 5 bases for V and 3 bases for J; bases not matched to a gene: 12. Germline values: CDR1 SGHAT, CDR2 FQNNGV.

The V gene is TRBV4-1, the J gene TRBJ2-7; D gene uncertain. V dropped 3 bases and J dropped 4 bases, with 4 bases sitting between them. Germline V lookup: CDR1 MGHRA, CDR2 YSYEKL. The CDR3 covers 11 residues. The CDR3 nucleotides are TGCGCCAGCAGCCATGGGTACGAGCAGTACTTC. It yields the protein CASSHGYEQYF.

The J gene is TRBJ2-7, the V gene TRBV7-9, with TRBD2 matching 8 bases. Germline CDR1 SEHNR, CDR2 FQNEAQ (reference sequence). CDR3 length equals 16 residues. Trimming at V came to 5 bases and at J to 1 base, leaving 10 bases not matched to a gene. CDR3 DNA: TGTGCCAGCAGCGCCCAAGGGGCGGGAGGATCCTACGAGCAGTACTTC. Translation gives CASSAQGAGGSYEQYF.

At least ten counts were recorded for this clonotype. This sequence joins TRBV29-1 and TRBJ2-7; TRBD1 matches at 7 bases. The length of the CDR3 is 13 residues. Germline V gives CDR1 SQVTM, CDR2 ANQGSEA. Losses at the gene ends were 4 bases for V and 2 bases for J; bases not matched to a gene: 5. The CDR3 region has the DNA TGCAGCGTTGTAGCAGACAGGGCCTACGAGCAGTACTTC. It is translated as CSVVADRAYEQYF.

Only a few counts were recorded for this clonotype. V and J are TRBV5-6 and TRBJ2-5, with 11 bases fitting TRBD2. V trimming: 4 bases; J trimming: 4 bases; junction bases outside the gene matches: 9. The CDR3 is 16 residues long. Germline V gene data show CDR1 as SGHDT and CDR2 as YYEEEE. CDR3 sequence reads: CASSRTSGSERETQYF. CDR3 coding DNA: TGTGCCAGCAGCCGGACTAGCGGGTCGGAACGAGAGACCCAGTACTTC. Full variable domain (remainder filled in from reference TRBV5-6 and TRBJ2-5): DAGVTQSPTHLIKTRGQQVTLRCSPKSGHDTVSWYQQALGQGPQFIFQYYEEEERQRGNFPDRFSGHQFPNYSSELNVNALLLGDSALYLCASSRTSGSERETQYFGPGTRLLVL.

This clonotype has just a few counts. The chain is built from TRBV20-1 and TRBJ2-7, with unresolved D. This CDR3 region has 13 residues. Trimming removed 3 bases from V and 0 bases from J, with 9 bases in between. From germline, CDR1 is DFQATT and CDR2 SNEGSKA (reference sequence). In DNA form, the CDR3 reads TGCAGTGCTAGGCCTCAACCCTCCTACGAGCAGTACTTC. This gives the protein CSARPQPSYEQYF.

This chain links TRBV12-3 or TRBV12-4 with TRBJ1-3; perhaps TRBD1 as D (5 bases). V lost 10 bases, J lost 3 bases, and 10 bases lay in between. This CDR3 contains 12 residues. CDR3 nucleotide sequence: TGTGCCATCCAGAGGGGTGGAAACACCATATATTTT. As protein: CAIQRGGNTIYF.

This clonotype was picked up a small number of times. V is TRBV20-1 and J is TRBJ2-1; tentatively, D is TRBD1 or TRBD2 (5 bases each). The germline V and J ends were trimmed by 4 bases and 2 bases, with 9 bases remaining between them. Looked up from germline, CDR1 is DFQATT and CDR2 is SNEGSKA (reference sequence). CDR3 length: 13 amino acids. DNA of the CDR3: TGCAGTGCTATAGGGGACCCCTACAATGAGCAGTTCTTC. It translates to CSAIGDPYNEQFF.

This clonotype has a handful of counts. V gene TRBV28 combines with J gene TRBJ1-5; no reliable D call. Germline CDR1 is MDHEN and CDR2 is SYDVKM. The CDR3 consists of 15 residues. The V and J ends lost 5 bases and 0 bases respectively, with 11 bases between them. The CDR3 DNA sequence: TGTGCCAGCAGTACCCGGGGAGATAGCAATCAGCCCCAGCATTTT. Translating it yields CASSTRGDSNQPQHF.

Many counts were recorded for this clonotype. The chain couples TRBV12-3 or TRBV12-4 to TRBJ2-1; 10 nucleotides match TRBD1. The CDR3 contains 15 residues. Trimming removed 2 bases from V and 7 bases from J; junction bases left unmatched: 5. For the CDR3, the DNA is TGTGCCAGCAGTTTATGGGACAGGGGAGAAAATGAGCAGTTCTTC. Its translation: CASSLWDRGENEQFF.

V and J are TRBV9 and TRBJ2-1; tentatively, D is TRBD1 (5 bases). Germline V gene data show CDR1 as SGDLS and CDR2 as YYNGEE. Trimming shortened V by 0 bases and J by 8 bases, and 18 bases separated the two germline ends. The CDR3 sequence is 16 residues long. CDR3 sequence reads: CASSVEQPKKGDEQFF. The CDR3 bases are TGTGCCAGCAGCGTAGAACAGCCCAAAAAAGGGGATGAGCAGTTCTTC.

In its sample, this clonotype was seen many times. V gene TRBV15 combines with J gene TRBJ1-1; unclear D gene. Trimming took 4 bases from V and 5 from J, leaving 11 bases between them. Germline V gives CDR1 LNHNV, CDR2 YYDKDF (reference sequence). The CDR3 length is 13 residues. The CDR3 DNA is TGTGCCACCAGCATATCCCCCAGGACTGAAGCTTTCTTT. Its translation: CATSISPRTEAFF.

This clonotype was seen a handful of times. The V call is TRBV11-3, the J call TRBJ2-6, with D unresolved. V was cut by 3 bases and J by 4 bases, with 4 bases left in between. CDR1 is SGHNT, CDR2 YENEEA, per germline. The CDR3 extends over 13 amino acids. The CDR3 sequence: CASSLKGANVLTF. CDR3 nucleotide sequence: TGTGCCAGCAGCTTGAAGGGGGCCAACGTCCTGACTTTC.

This chain joins TRBV10-2 and TRBJ2-1; 8 nucleotides align to TRBD1. The junction had 6 bases not matched to a gene; V was cut back by 7 bases and J by 1 base. CDR1 WSHSY and CDR2 SAAADI come from the germline V gene. This CDR3 spans 15 amino acids. CDR3 residues: CASTTTGASYNEQFF. Here the CDR3 DNA reads TGCGCCAGCACCACGACAGGGGCTTCCTACAATGAGCAGTTCTTC.

There are many counts of this clonotype. This sequence joins TRBV29-1 and TRBJ2-5; TRBD2 agrees at 10 bases. Trimming took 4 bases from V and 0 from J; bases not matched to a gene: 5. Per germline, CDR1 SQVTM and CDR2 ANQGSEA. CDR3 length equals 15 residues. CDR3: CSVGGLAENQETQYF. The DNA for the CDR3 is TGCAGCGTTGGAGGACTAGCGGAAAACCAAGAGACCCAGTACTTC. The variable domain in full, completed from reference TRBV29-1 and TRBJ2-5, reads SAVISQKPSRDICQRGTSLTIQCQVDSQVTMMFWYRQQPGQSLTLIATANQGSEATYESGFVIDKFPISRPNLTFSTLTVSNMSPEDSSIYLCSVGGLAENQETQYFGPGTRLLVL.

A few counts support this clonotype. The V and J genes are TRBV5-1 and TRBJ2-1, with D tentatively TRBD1 (7 bases). V lost 7 bases and J lost 0, with 17 bases in between. This CDR3 is built from 16 residues. The germline V gene encodes CDR1 SGHRS and CDR2 YFSETQ. The CDR3 nucleotides are TGCGCCAGCTGCATTCAGGGGGGAAGCTCCTACAATGAGCAGTTCTTC. Translating gives CASCIQGGSSYNEQFF.

This clonotype was seen repeatedly, ten times or more. The chain uses TRBV20-1 and TRBJ2-1; 8 bases align to TRBD2. Trimming at V came to 6 bases and at J to 0 bases, leaving 4 bases not matched to a gene. In germline, CDR1 is DFQATT, CDR2 SNEGSKA (reference sequence). CDR3 size: 14 residues. CDR3 bases: TGCAGTGCAGAACTAGCGGCCTCCTACAATGAGCAGTTCTTC. Its translation: CSAELAASYNEQFF.

This clonotype appeared many times. V usage is TRBV29-1 and J usage is TRBJ1-1; D is unresolved. This CDR3 has 13 amino acids. Germline CDR1 is SQVTM and CDR2 is ANQGSEA. Between the trimmed V and J ends, which lost 4 bases and 1 base, there was a span of 10 bases. This chain's CDR3 is CSVVELENTEAFF. CDR3 DNA sequence: TGCAGCGTTGTGGAGCTAGAGAACACTGAAGCTTTCTTT.

This rearrangement joins TRBV20-1 to TRBJ2-2, with D perhaps matching TRBD2 (6 bases). The CDR3 contains 14 residues. The germline CDR1 and CDR2 sequences are DFQATT and SNEGSKA (reference sequence). V lost 6 bases to trimming and J lost 1 base, with 12 bases between them. For the CDR3, the DNA is TGCAGTGCAAGACTAGGCGGGAACACCGGGGAGCTGTTTTTT. Amino acids: CSARLGGNTGELFF.

This chain connects TRBV7-2 to TRBJ1-1, with D possibly TRBD1 on 6 matching bases. The CDR3 runs to 14 residues. CDR1 and CDR2 (germline): SGHTA, FQGNSA. V lost 3 bases and J 4 bases, leaving 12 bases between the germline ends. The CDR3 here is CASSFNRVSTEAFF. In DNA, the CDR3 is TGTGCCAGCAGCTTTAACAGGGTCAGCACTGAAGCTTTCTTT. The full variable domain, completed using reference TRBV7-2 and TRBJ1-1, is GAGVSQSPSNKVTEKGKDVELRCDPISGHTALYWYRQSLGQGLEFLIYFQGNSAPDKSGLPSDRFSAERTGGSVSTLTIQRTQQEDSAVYLCASSFNRVSTEAFFGQGTRLTVV.

Many counts were recorded for this clonotype. The chain joins TRBV28 to TRBJ2-1; TRBD2 matches at 7 bases. CDR1 and CDR2 (germline): MDHEN, SYDVKM. Trimming took 5 bases from V and 5 from J; bases not matched to a gene: 12. CDR3 length: 16 residues. CDR3 region: CASSPRTGGANNEQFF. CDR3 coding DNA: TGTGCCAGCAGTCCCCGGACGGGAGGTGCGAACAATGAGCAGTTCTTC.